A single sample gave rise to the 7 T cell receptor beta chains below, sequenced in a study of shared clonotypes between healthy human individuals. Repertoires were generated with immunoSEQ multiplex PCR, while TCRdb's copy carries only in-frame clones and drops some. The sample has millions of clones; roughly 94% are singletons. Naive CD8 cells comprised CD45RO-negative, CCR7-positively selected cells, excluding terminally differentiated effector memory CD45RA+ cells. The sequencing sample was made of naive CD8+ T cells sorted from blood. These receptors all come from a young man in good health.

The V call is TRBV27, the J call TRBJ1-1; D not resolved. CDR3 size: 13 residues. In germline, CDR1 is MNHEY, CDR2 SMNVEV (reference sequence). V was cut by 6 bases and J by 4 bases, with 12 bases left in between. The CDR3 DNA reads TGTGCCAGCAGCGTGTTTGGCGTCACTGAAGCTTTCTTT. The encoded protein is CASSVFGVTEAFF.

On this clone: At the DNA level, this CDR3 is encoded by other sequences in the same sample as well. The V and J genes are TRBV27 and TRBJ2-7; maybe TRBD1 (5 bases). From germline, CDR1 is MNHEY and CDR2 SMNVEV (reference sequence). V dropped 0 bases and J dropped 0 bases, with 6 bases sitting between them. The CDR3 sequence is 14 residues long. CDR3 region: CASSLSQGSYEQYF. The CDR3 nucleotides are TGTGCCAGCAGTTTATCCCAGGGCTCCTACGAGCAGTACTTC.

This clone was seen a single time. The chain carries TRBV29-1 and TRBJ1-2; no firm D call. Germline V gene data show CDR1 as SQVTM and CDR2 as ANQGSEA. This CDR3 comprises 11 residues. V was cut by 5 bases and J by 6 bases, with 10 bases left in between. CDR3 residues: CSVTGDDGYTF. DNA for the CDR3: TGCAGCGTTACGGGAGATGATGGCTACACCTTC.

The rearrangement uses TRBV19 and TRBJ2-7; D may be TRBD2 (6 bases). The CDR3 covers 13 residues. The germline V and J ends were trimmed by 5 bases and 0 bases, with 8 bases remaining between them. The germline CDR1 and CDR2 sequences are LNHDA and SQIVND (reference sequence). CDR3 protein: CASSASVSYEQYF. CDR3 nucleotides: TGTGCCAGTAGTGCTAGCGTCTCCTACGAGCAGTACTTC.

The chain carries TRBV7-9 and TRBJ2-3; a weak D match, TRBD1 (5 bases). The V gene's germline CDR1 is SEHNR and CDR2 FQNEAQ (reference sequence). V dropped 3 bases and J dropped 2 bases, with 12 bases sitting between them. The CDR3 is 15 amino acids. Written as DNA, the CDR3 is TGTGCCAGCAGCTTTCCCCAGGGCATCACAGATACGCAGTATTTT. Encoded protein: CASSFPQGITDTQYF.

The rearrangement uses TRBV7-9 and TRBJ2-7; 11 bases line up with TRBD2. The junction had 7 bases not matched to a gene; V was cut back by 0 bases and J by 3 bases. Looked up from germline, CDR1 is SEHNR and CDR2 is FQNEAQ (reference sequence). The CDR3 loop spans 17 amino acids. Here the CDR3 reads CASSLASGGALFYEQYF. The CDR3 DNA is TGTGCCAGCAGCTTAGCTAGCGGGGGGGCCCTTTTCTACGAGCAGTACTTC.

V is TRBV5-1 and J is TRBJ1-1; D is perhaps TRBD1 (5 bases). CDR1 and CDR2 from the germline V gene are SGHRS and YFSETQ. This CDR3 is 12 amino acids long. V was trimmed by 5 bases and J by 4 bases, leaving 9 bases between them. This CDR3 is CASRQGGTEAFF. CDR3 in DNA: TGCGCCAGCAGGCAGGGAGGCACTGAAGCTTTCTTT.